The present TCR beta chain was sequenced within a study of post-analysis software for immune sequencing data. At the level of the study: Disease courses included relapsing-remitting, secondary progressive and progressive-relapsing multiple sclerosis.

TCR beta libraries were prepared from cDNA with unique molecular identifiers. From about 0.98 to 11 million T cells, roughly 540,000 cDNA molecules were obtained. MiXCR, applied by TCRdb to the PCR reads, yields one record per CDR3 protein. The data contain hundreds of thousands of distinct CDR3 sequences, 36% of them singletons. Germline V gene lookup returns CDR1 ENHRY and CDR2 SYGVKD. V lost 4 bases and J 3 bases, leaving 10 bases between the germline ends. This CDR3 has 14 residues. This clonotype was counted a few times. What it binds is not known. Study findings and constraints: The five TRBV segments detected at higher frequency in patients than in controls included TRBV5-6, TRBV5-1 and TRBV20-1. Co-batched samples clustered tightly together by F measure. Versus controls, multiple sclerosis patients showed significantly lower diversity (normalized Chao1).

This receptor was obtained from a girl under 18 with multiple sclerosis. Sequenced: blood. The V call is TRBV10-3, the J call TRBJ2-1, with unresolved D. The CDR3 bases are TGTGCCATCAGTGCTCAGACCGACTACAATGAGCAGTTCTTC. Protein: CAISAQTDYNEQFF.